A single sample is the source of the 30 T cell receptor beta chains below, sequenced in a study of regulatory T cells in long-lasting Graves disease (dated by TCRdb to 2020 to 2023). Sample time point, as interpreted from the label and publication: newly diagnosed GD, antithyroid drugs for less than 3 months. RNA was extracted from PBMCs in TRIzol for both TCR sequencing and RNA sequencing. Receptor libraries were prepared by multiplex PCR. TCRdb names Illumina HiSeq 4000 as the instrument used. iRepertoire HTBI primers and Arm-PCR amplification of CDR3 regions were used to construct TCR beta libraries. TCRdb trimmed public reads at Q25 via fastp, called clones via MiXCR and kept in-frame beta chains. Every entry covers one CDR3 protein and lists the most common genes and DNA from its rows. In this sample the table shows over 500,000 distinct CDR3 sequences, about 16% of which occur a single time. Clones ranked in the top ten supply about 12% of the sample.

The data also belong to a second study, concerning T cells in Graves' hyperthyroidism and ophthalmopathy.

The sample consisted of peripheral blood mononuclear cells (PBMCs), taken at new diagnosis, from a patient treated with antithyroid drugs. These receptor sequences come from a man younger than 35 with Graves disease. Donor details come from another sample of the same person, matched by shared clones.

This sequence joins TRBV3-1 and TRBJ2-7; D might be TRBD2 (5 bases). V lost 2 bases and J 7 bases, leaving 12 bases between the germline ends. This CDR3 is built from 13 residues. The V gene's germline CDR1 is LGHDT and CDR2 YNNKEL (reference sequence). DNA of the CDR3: TGTGCCAGCAGCCAATTTTCGGGGAAAGAGCAGTACTTC. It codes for CASSQFSGKEQYF.

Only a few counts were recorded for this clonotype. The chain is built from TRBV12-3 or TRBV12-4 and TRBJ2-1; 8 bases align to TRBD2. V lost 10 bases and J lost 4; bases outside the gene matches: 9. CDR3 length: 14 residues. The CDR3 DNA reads TGTGCCACCAGAGCGGGAGCGTTGTACAATGAGCAGTTCTTC. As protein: CATRAGALYNEQFF.

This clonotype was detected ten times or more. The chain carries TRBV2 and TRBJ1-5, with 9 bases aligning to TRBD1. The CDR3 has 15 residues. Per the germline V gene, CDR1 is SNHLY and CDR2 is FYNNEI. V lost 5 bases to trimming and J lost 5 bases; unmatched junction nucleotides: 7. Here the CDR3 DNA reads TGTGCCAGCAGTAAAGGGACAGGGTGGGATCAGCCCCAGCATTTT. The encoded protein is CASSKGTGWDQPQHF.

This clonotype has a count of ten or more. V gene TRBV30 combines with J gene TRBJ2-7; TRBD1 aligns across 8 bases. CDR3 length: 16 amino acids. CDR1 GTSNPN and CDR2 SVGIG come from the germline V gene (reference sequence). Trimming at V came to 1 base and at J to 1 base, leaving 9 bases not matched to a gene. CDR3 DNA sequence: TGTGCCTGGAGTGCTGAACCGGGACAGGTTTCCTACGAGCAGTACTTC. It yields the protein CAWSAEPGQVSYEQYF.

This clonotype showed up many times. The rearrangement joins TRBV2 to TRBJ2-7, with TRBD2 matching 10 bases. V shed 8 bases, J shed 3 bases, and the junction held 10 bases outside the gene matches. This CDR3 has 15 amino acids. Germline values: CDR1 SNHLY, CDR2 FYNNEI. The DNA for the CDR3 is TGTGCCAGCCGAAAGACTAGCGGGTGGGACTACGAGCAGTACTTC. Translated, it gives CASRKTSGWDYEQYF.

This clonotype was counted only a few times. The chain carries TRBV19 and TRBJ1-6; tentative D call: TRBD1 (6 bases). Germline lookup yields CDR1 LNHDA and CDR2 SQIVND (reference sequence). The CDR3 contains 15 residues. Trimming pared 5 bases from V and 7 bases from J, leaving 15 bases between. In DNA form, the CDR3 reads TGTGCCAGTAGTTTCGGACAGTGGGGGAATTCACCCCTCCACTTT. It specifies CASSFGQWGNSPLHF. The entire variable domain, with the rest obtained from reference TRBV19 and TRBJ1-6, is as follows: DGGITQSPKYLFRKEGQNVTLSCEQNLNHDAMYWYRQDPGQGLRLIYYSQIVNDFQKGDIAEGYSVSREKKESFPLTVTSAQKNPTAFYLCASSFGQWGNSPLHFGNGTRLTVT.

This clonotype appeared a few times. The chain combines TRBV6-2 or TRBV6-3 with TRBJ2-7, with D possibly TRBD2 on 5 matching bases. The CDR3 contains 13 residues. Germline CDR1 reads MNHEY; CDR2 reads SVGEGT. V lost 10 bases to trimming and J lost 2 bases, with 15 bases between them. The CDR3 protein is CATGRNGAYEQYF. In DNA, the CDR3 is TGTGCCACCGGCAGAAACGGGGCCTACGAGCAGTACTTC.

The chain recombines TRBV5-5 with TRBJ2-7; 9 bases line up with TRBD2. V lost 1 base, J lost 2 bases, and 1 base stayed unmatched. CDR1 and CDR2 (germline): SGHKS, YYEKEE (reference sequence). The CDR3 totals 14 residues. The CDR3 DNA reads TGTGCCAGCAGCTTGTGGACTAGCGCCTACGAGCAGTACTTC. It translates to CASSLWTSAYEQYF.

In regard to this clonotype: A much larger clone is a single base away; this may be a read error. The CDR3 DNA is TGTGCCAGCAGCCAAGCGGCTAGTTCCTACGAGCAGTTCTTC. Amino acids: CASSQAASSYEQFF. The gene calls are TRBV3-1 and TRBJ2-1; no reliable D call. Germline CDR1 LGHDT, CDR2 YNNKEL (reference sequence). CDR3 size: 14 residues. V was clipped by 1 base and J by 10 bases, with 14 bases between them.

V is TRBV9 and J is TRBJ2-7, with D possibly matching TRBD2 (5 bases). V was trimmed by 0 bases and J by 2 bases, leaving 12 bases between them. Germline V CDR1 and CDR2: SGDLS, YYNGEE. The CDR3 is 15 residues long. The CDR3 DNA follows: TGTGCCAGCAGCGTAGGAGCCGGGAAGACCTACGAGCAGTACTTC. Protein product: CASSVGAGKTYEQYF.

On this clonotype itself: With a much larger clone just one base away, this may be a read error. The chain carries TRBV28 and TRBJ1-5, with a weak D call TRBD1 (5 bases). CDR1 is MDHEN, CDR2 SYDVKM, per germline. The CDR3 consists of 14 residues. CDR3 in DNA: TGTGCCAGCAGTTCCGGGGCTAGCAATCGGCCCCAGCATTTT. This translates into CASSSGASNRPQHF.

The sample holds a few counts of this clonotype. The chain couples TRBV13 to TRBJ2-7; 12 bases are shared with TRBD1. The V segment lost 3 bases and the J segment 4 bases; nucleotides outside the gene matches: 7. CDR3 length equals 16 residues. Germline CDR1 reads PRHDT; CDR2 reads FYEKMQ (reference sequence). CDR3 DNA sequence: TGTGCCAGCAGCTTTCGGGACAGGGGGCGCGGATACGAGCAGTACTTC. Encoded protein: CASSFRDRGRGYEQYF.

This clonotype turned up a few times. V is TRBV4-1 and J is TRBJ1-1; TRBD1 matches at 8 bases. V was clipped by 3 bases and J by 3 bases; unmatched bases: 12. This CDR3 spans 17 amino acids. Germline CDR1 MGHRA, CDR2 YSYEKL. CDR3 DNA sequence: TGCGCCAGCAGCCACGCGGGAGCGACAGGGGACCACACTGAAGCTTTCTTT. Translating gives CASSHAGATGDHTEAFF.

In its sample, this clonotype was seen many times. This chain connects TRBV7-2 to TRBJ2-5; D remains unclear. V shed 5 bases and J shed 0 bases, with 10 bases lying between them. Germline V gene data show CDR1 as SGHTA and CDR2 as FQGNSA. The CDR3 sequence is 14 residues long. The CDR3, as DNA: TGTGCCAGCAGCGAACCAAGCTACCAAGAGACCCAGTACTTC. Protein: CASSEPSYQETQYF.

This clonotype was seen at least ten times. The CDR3 DNA is TGTGCCTGGAGGGCAGGGCGACGAACCGGGGAGCTGTTTTTT. Translated, it gives CAWRAGRRTGELFF. The chain employs TRBV30 and TRBJ2-2, with a possible D match to TRBD1 (5 bases). Trimming took off 3 bases at V and 5 bases at J, with 13 bases between the two ends. The germline V gene encodes CDR1 GTSNPN and CDR2 SVGIG (reference sequence). This CDR3 contains 14 residues.

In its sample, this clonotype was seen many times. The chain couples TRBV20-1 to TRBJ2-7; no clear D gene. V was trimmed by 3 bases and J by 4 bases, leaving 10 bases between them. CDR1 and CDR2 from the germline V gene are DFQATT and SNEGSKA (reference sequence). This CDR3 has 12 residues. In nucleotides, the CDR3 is TGCAGTGCTAGTAGACATAGTTACGAGCAGTACTTC. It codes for CSASRHSYEQYF.

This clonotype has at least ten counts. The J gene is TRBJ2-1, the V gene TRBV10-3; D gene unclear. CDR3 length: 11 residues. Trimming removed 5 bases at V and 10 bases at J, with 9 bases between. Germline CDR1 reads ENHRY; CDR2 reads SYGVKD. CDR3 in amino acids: CAISNRDEQFF. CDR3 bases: TGTGCCATCAGTAACCGAGACGAGCAGTTCTTC.

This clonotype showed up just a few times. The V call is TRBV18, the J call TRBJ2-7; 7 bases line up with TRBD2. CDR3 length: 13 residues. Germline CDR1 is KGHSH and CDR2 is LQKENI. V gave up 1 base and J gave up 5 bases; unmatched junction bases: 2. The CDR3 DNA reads TGTGCCAGCTCACCACGTCTAGCGGACGAGCAGTACTTC. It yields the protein CASSPRLADEQYF. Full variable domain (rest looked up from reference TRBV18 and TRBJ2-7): NAGVMQNPRHLVRRRGQEARLRCSPMKGHSHVYWYRQLPEEGLKFMVYLQKENIIDESGMPKERFSAEFPKEGPSILRIQQVVRGDSAAYFCASSPRLADEQYFGPGTRLTVT.

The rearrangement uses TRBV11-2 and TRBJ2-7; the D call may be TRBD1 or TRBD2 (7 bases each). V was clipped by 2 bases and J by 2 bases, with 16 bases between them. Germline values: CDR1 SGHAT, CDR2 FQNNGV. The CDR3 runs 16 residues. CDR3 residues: CASSLWGPGGAYEQYF. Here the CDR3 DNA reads TGTGCCAGCAGCTTATGGGGGCCAGGGGGGGCCTACGAGCAGTACTTC.

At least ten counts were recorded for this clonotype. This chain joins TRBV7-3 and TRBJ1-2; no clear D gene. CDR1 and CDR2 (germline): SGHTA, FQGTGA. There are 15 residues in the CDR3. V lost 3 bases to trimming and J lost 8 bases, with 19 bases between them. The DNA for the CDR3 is TGTGCCAGCAGCTTCCGCTCCCGGGTCCTGTTCGGCTACACCTTC. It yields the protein CASSFRSRVLFGYTF.

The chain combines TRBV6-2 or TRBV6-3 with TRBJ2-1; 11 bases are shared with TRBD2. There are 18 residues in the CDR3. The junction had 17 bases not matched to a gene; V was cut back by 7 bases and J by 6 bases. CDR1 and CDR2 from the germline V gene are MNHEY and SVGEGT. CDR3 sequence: CASTNQRPGTSGGNEQFF. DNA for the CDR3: TGTGCCAGCACCAACCAAAGGCCCGGGACTAGCGGCGGCAATGAGCAGTTCTTC.

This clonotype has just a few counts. CDR3 protein: CASSKTQEAGGSKAFF. In DNA form, the CDR3 reads TGTGCCAGCAGTAAAACACAGGAGGCCGGGGGGTCGAAAGCTTTCTTT. The gene calls are TRBV27 and TRBJ1-1, with a possible D match to TRBD1 (5 bases). The ends were cut back, 5 bases at V and 9 bases at J, with 25 bases in the middle. This CDR3 region has 16 residues. In germline, CDR1 is MNHEY, CDR2 SMNVEV (reference sequence).

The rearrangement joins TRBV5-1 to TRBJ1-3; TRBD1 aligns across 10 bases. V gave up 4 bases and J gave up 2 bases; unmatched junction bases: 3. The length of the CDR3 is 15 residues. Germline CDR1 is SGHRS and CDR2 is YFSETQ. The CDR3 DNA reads TGCGCCAGCAGCGGGGGGACAGGGGCTGGAAACACCATATATTTT. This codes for CASSGGTGAGNTIYF.

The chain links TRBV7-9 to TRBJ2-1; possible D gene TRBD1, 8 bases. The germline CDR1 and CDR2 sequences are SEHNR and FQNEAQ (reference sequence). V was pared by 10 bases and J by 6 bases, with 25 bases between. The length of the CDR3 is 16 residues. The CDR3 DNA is TGTGCCAACAGTCCAGCACAGGGGGGGGTCTCCAATGAGCAGTTCTTC. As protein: CANSPAQGGVSNEQFF.

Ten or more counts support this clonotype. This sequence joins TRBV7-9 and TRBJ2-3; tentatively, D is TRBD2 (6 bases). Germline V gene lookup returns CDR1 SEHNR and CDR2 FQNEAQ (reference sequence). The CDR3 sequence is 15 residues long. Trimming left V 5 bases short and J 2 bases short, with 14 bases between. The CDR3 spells CASSRGRTDTDTQYF. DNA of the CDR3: TGTGCCAGCAGCCGGGGGAGGACTGACACAGATACGCAGTATTTT.

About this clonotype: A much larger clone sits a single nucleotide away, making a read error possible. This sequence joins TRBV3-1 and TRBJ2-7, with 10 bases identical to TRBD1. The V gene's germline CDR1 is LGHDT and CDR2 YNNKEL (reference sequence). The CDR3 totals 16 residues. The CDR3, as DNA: TGTTCCAGCTCACTTCGGGACAGGGGACCCCCCTACGAGCAGTACTTC. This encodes CSSSLRDRGPPYEQYF.

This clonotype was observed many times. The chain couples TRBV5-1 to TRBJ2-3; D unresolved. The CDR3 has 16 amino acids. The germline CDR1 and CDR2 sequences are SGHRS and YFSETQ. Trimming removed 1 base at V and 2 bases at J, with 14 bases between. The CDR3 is CASSLWVSSSTDTQYF. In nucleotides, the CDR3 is TGCGCCAGCAGCTTGTGGGTTAGCTCATCCACAGATACGCAGTATTTT. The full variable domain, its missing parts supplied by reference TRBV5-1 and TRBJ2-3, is KAGVTQTPRYLIKTRGQQVTLSCSPISGHRSVSWYQQTPGQGLQFLFEYFSETQRNKGNFPGRFSGRQFSNSRSEMNVSTLELGDSALYLCASSLWVSSSTDTQYFGPGTRLTVL.

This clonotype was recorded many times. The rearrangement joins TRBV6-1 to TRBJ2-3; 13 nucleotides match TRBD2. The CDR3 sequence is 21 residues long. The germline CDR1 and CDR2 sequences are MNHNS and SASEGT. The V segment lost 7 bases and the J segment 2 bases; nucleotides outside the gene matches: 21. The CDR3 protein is CASTKTVGTSGDFSNTDTQYF. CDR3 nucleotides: TGTGCCAGCACCAAAACAGTGGGGACTAGCGGGGATTTTTCAAACACAGATACGCAGTATTTT.

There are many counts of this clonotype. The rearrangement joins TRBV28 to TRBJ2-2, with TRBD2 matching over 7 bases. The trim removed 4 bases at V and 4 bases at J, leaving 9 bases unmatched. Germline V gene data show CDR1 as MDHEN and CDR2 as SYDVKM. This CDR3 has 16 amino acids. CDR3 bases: TGTGCCAGCAGTTCGGAAGCGGGAACAGGCACCGGGGAGCTGTTTTTT. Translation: CASSSEAGTGTGELFF.

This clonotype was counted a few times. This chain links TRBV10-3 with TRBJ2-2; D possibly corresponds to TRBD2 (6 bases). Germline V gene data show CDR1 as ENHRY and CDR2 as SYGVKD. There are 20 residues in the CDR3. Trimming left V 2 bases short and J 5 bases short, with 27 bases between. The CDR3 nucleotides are TGTGCCATCAGTGAGCCGACTAGTGAAGGCCGATTGAAGGGAACCGGGGAGCTGTTTTTT. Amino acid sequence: CAISEPTSEGRLKGTGELFF.